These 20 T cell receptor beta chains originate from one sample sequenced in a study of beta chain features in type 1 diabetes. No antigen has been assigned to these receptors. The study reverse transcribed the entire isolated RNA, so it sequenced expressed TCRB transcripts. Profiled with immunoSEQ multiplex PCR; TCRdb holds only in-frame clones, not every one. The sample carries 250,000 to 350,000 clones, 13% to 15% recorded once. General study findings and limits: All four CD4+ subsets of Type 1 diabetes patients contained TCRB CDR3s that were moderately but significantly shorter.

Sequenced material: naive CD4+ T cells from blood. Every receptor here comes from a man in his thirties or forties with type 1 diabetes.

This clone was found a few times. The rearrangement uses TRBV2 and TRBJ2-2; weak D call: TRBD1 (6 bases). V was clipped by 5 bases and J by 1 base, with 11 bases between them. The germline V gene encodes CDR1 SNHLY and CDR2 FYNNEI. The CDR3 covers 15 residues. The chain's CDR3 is CASSQQGWNTGELFF. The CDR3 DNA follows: TGTGCCAGCAGTCAACAGGGTTGGAACACCGGGGAGCTGTTTTTT.

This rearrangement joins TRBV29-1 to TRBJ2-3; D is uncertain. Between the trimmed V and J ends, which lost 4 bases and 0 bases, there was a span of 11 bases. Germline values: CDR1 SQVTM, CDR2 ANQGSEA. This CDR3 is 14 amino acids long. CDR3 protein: CSVAVGTSTDTQYF. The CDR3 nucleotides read TGCAGCGTTGCGGTTGGTACTAGCACAGATACGCAGTATTTT.

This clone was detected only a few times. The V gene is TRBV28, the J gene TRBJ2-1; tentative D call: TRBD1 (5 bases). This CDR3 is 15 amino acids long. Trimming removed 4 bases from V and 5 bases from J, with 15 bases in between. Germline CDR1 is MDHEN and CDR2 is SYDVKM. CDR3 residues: CASSSGPGYDNEQFF. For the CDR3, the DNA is TGTGCCAGCAGTTCAGGGCCCGGGTATGACAATGAGCAGTTCTTC.

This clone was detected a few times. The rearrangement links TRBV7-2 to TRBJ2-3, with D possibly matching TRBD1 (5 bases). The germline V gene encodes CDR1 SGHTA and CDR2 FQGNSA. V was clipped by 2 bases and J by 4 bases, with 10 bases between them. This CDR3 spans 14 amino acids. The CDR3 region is CASSLRGWADTQYF. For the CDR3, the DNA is TGTGCCAGCAGCTTAAGGGGTTGGGCAGATACGCAGTATTTT.

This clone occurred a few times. The CDR3 loop is CASSSPSYGYTF. The DNA for the CDR3 is TGTGCCAGCAGTTCCCCTAGCTATGGCTACACCTTC. V gene TRBV28 combines with J gene TRBJ1-2; no firm D call. Germline lookup yields CDR1 MDHEN and CDR2 SYDVKM. Trimming cost V 4 bases and J 4 bases, with 7 bases left between them. The CDR3 is made up of 12 amino acids.

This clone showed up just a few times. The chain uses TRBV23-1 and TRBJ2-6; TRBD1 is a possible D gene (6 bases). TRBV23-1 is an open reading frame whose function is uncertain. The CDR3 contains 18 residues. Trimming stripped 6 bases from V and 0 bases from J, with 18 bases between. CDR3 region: CASSIGGAESSGANVLTF. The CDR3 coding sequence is TGCGCCAGCAGCATAGGGGGTGCGGAGAGCTCTGGGGCCAACGTCCTGACTTTC.

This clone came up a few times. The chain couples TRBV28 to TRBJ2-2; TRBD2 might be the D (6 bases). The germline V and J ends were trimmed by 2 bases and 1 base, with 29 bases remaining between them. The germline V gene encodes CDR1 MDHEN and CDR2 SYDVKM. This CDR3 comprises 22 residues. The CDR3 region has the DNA TGTGCCAGCAGTTTAAATGGTTGGTCCCTTGTCCCGGGAGCCAGGAACACCGGGGAGCTGTTTTTT. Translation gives CASSLNGWSLVPGARNTGELFF.

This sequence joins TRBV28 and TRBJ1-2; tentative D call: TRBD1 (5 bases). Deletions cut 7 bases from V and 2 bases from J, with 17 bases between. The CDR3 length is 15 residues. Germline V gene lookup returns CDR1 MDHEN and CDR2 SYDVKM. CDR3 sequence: CASTPYGGGNYGYTF. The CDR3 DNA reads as TGTGCCAGCACTCCTTACGGGGGGGGAAACTATGGCTACACCTTC.

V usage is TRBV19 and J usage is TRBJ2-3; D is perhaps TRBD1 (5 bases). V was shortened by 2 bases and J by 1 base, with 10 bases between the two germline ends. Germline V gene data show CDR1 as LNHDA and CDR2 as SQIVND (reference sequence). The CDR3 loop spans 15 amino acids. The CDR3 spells CASSIQGTGTDTQYF. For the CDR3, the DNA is TGTGCCAGTAGTATACAGGGAACGGGCACAGATACGCAGTATTTT. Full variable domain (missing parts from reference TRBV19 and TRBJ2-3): DGGITQSPKYLFRKEGQNVTLSCEQNLNHDAMYWYRQDPGQGLRLIYYSQIVNDFQKGDIAEGYSVSREKKESFPLTVTSAQKNPTAFYLCASSIQGTGTDTQYFGPGTRLTVL.

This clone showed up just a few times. CDR3 DNA: TGTGCCAGCAGCAAACTGACAGGGACGATGGACACCATATATTTT. This translates into CASSKLTGTMDTIYF. This chain connects TRBV21-1 to TRBJ1-3; the D call of TRBD1 is as the table states it, not checked on the DNA. TRBV21-1 is flagged as a pseudogene. The CDR3 is 15 residues long.

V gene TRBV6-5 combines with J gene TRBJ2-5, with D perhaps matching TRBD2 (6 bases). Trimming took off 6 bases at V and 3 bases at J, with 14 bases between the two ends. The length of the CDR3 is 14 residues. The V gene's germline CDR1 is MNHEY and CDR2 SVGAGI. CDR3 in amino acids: CASSGGPVKETQYF. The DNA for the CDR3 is TGTGCCAGCAGCGGGGGACCGGTAAAAGAGACCCAGTACTTC.

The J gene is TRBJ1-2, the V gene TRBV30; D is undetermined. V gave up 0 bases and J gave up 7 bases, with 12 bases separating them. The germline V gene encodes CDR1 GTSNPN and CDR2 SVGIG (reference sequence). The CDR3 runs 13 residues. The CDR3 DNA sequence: TGTGCCTGGAGTGTCAGACGGGAGGGTGGCTACACCTTC. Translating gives CAWSVRREGGYTF.

The CDR3 DNA is TGTGCCAGCAGTTTATTCGCCCCCGGGGGAGATACGCAGTATTTT. It is translated as CASSLFAPGGDTQYF. J is TRBJ2-3 and V is TRBV28, with a weak D call TRBD2 (6 bases). CDR1 and CDR2 (germline): MDHEN, SYDVKM. This CDR3 has 15 amino acids. Trimming stripped 1 base from V and 5 bases from J, with 13 bases between.

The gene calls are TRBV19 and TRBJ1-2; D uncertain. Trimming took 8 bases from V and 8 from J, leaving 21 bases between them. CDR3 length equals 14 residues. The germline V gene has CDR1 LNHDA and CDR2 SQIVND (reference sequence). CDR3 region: CASQPALRAGGYTF. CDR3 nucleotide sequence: TGTGCCAGTCAGCCGGCCTTGAGGGCTGGAGGCTACACCTTC.

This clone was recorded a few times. CDR3 sequence: CASSEDSQPQHF. The CDR3 bases are TGTGCCAGCAGTGAGGACAGTCAGCCCCAGCATTTT. This chain connects TRBV2 to TRBJ1-5; a weak D match, TRBD1 (6 bases). Deletions cut 3 bases from V and 6 bases from J, with 6 bases between. The CDR3 has 12 residues. The germline gives CDR1 SNHLY, CDR2 FYNNEI.

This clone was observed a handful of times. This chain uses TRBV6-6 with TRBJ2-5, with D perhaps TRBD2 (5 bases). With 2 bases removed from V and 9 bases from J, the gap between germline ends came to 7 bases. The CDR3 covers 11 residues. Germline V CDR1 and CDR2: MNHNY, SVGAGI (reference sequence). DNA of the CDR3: TGTGCCAGCAGTTACGAGGGCCCCCAGTACTTC. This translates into CASSYEGPQYF.

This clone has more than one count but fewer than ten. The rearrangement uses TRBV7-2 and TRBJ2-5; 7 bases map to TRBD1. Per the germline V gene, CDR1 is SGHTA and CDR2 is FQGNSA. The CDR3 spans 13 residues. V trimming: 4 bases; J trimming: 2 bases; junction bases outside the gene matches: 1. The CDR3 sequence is CASSWDRQETQYF. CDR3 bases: TGTGCCAGCAGCTGGGACAGACAAGAGACCCAGTACTTC. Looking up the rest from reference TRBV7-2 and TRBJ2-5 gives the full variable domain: GAGVSQSPSNKVTEKGKDVELRCDPISGHTALYWYRQSLGQGLEFLIYFQGNSAPDKSGLPSDRFSAERTGGSVSTLTIQRTQQEDSAVYLCASSWDRQETQYFGPGTRLLVL.

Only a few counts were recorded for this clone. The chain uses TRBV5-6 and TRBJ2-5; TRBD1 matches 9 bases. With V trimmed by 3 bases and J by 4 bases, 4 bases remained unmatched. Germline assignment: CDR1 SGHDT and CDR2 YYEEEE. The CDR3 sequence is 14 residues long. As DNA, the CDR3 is TGTGCCAGCAGCTGGAACAGGGGGCTAGAGACCCAGTACTTC. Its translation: CASSWNRGLETQYF.

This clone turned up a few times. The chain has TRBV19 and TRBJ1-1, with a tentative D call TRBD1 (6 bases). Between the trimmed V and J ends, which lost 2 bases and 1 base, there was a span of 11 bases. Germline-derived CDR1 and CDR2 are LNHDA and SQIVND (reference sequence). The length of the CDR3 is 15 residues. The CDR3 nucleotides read TGTGCCAGTAGTATATCATTACAGGGGAACACTGAAGCTTTCTTT. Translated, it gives CASSISLQGNTEAFF.

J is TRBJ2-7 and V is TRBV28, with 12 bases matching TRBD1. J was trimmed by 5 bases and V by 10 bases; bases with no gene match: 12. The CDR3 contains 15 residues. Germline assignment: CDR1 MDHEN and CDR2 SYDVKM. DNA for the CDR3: TGTGCCACCCATGTTATGGGACAGGGGGCAAACGAGCAGTACTTC. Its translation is CATHVMGQGANEQYF.